This T cell receptor (beta chain) was identified during a study of T cell repertoires in cytomegalovirus infection (dated by TCRdb to between 2018 and 2020). With regard to the full study: The HLA type of each donor mattered for the analysis, because public TCR beta signatures pointed to carriage of CMV infection along with the matching HLA type. General conclusions and limits of the study: In both this cohort and an independent roughly 350-donor cohort, the cumulative frequency of public TCR beta family members distinguished carriers of CMV infection plus the relevant HLA type. The ex vivo response was dominated by HLA-C-restricted CMV-specific TCR beta clonotypes, and the single most frequent clonotype in two of eight donors was supplied by these HLA-C-restricted clonotypes.

Concerning this clonotype itself: Its antigen remains undetermined. No base quality values were provided; no much bigger clone lies one nucleotide off.

CDR3 length: 14 amino acids, cysteine to phenylalanine. CDR3 DNA is the only sequence kept; it has 42 bases, read in frame from the first base. The germline ends are 13 bases apart after V is trimmed by 6 bases and J by 5 bases. Looking up the germline V gene yields CDR1 MDHEN and CDR2 SYDVKM. TCRdb shows the sequencer as Illumina HiSeq 1500. TCRdb reprocessing: public reads trimmed at Q25 with fastp, clones called with MiXCR, in-frame beta chains kept. For every CDR3 protein sequence, its rows merge into one entry that carries the most common genes and DNA. Recorded for this sample are over 85,000 distinct CDR3 sequences; 15% to 20% of them occurred a single time. Approximately 7.6% of the sample is in the top ten clones.

Input material: PBMCs. This receptor was taken from a human donor in good health (CMV status not recorded). Some clones in this sample may be carry-over from other donors' samples. The rearrangement joined TRBV28 to TRBJ2-2; perhaps TRBD2 is the D gene, with 6 bases matching. The encoded CDR3 is CASRSGVRTGELFF. The nucleotides are TGTGCCAGCAGGTCGGGGGTGAGGACCGGGGAGCTGTTTTTT.